This TCR beta chain is drawn from a study of blood T cells in healthy people across ages. The V gene's germline CDR1 is MNHEY and CDR2 SVGAGI. CDR3 length: 15 amino acids. The germline V and J ends were trimmed by 2 bases and 0 bases, with 8 bases remaining between them. A second PCR of roughly 7 to 11 cycles used a sample-barcoded 5' primer and a J-beta primer mix. TCRdb redid the calling of the 5' RACE reads with MiXCR, one entry per CDR3 protein. Of some 1,000,000 distinct CDR3 sequences in the sample, roughly 24% were seen once. These same data were also listed under a study on T cells of mothers and their children.

This TCR was recovered from a girl between 2 and 10 years old in good health. Material for sequencing was blood. The chain links TRBV6-5 to TRBJ2-4; unclear D gene. The CDR3 here is CASSYGFLAKNIQYF. DNA of the CDR3: TGTGCCAGCAGTTACGGCTTTCTAGCCAAAAACATTCAGTACTTC.